This T cell receptor (beta chain) was sequenced during a study of shared clonotypes between healthy human individuals. Clones were sequenced by immunoSEQ multiplex PCR, and TCRdb holds only the in-frame ones, with some missing. Among under 600,000 clones listed, over 75% were seen once. V was trimmed by 4 bases and J by 2 bases, leaving 15 bases between them. Germline V gene lookup returns CDR1 SGHVS and CDR2 FQNEAQ. CDR3 length: 15 residues. With regard to this clone: Its antigen is unidentified.

Notes on the study in general: Among donors, the sharing of clonotypes was expected to be influenced by sequencing depth.

The sequence was collected from a woman aged 40 to 55 in good health. Some clones in this sample may be carry-over from other donors' samples. Sequencing input: PBMCs. The chain recombines TRBV7-8 with TRBJ2-7, with D tentatively TRBD2 (5 bases). CDR3 nucleotides: TGTGCCAGCAGCTCAAACTTCCGGGGTACCTACGAGCAGTACTTC. Its translation: CASSSNFRGTYEQYF.